The sample holds one count of the clone carrying this T cell receptor (beta chain). This sample is part of a study of blood T cell repertoires in COVID-19. Study background: The samples span acute and convalescent COVID-19 from the United States, Italy and Spain.

Per germline, CDR1 SGHRS and CDR2 YFSETQ. V lost 4 bases and J lost 5; bases outside the gene matches: 8. CDR3 size: 14 residues. Assay used: immunoSEQ multiplex PCR; TCRdb lists only in-frame clones, some missing. Altogether just over 95,000 clones are present, 82% being singletons, with the ten largest covering about 20%. Specimen: peripheral blood. The V and J genes are TRBV5-1 and TRBJ2-5, with 7 bases that match TRBD1. The clonotype was recovered from a man aged 80 or over with acute or convalescent COVID-19. The CDR3 DNA sequence: TGCGCCAGCAGCCTGACAGGGACGCGGGAGACCCAGTACTTC. Translating gives CASSLTGTRETQYF.